The TCR beta chain under discussion was sequenced for a study of STAT3 mutations in large granular lymphocyte leukemia. Study observations and caveats: Every T-LGLL patient had at least one immunodominant TCRbeta clonotype.

The germline V and J ends were trimmed by 0 bases and 7 bases, with 13 bases remaining between them. The germline V gene has CDR1 MNHNS and CDR2 SASEGT. The CDR3 runs to 14 residues. On this clone: Antigen specificity is unknown.

Only in-frame clones appear in the TCRdb table, and some are missing; sequencing was by immunoSEQ multiplex PCR. The sample has approximately 42,000 clones, about 81% seen once; the top ten hold 0.43%. The chain recombines TRBV6-1 with TRBJ2-7; no firm D call. The origin of this receptor is a human donor with T large granular lymphocyte leukemia. Some clones in this sample may be carry-over from other donors' samples. Sequenced sample: PBMCs. The CDR3 nucleotides read TGTGCCAGCAGTGAAGCTCGGGTCACAAGGGAGCAGTACGTC. This gives the protein CASSEARVTREQYV.